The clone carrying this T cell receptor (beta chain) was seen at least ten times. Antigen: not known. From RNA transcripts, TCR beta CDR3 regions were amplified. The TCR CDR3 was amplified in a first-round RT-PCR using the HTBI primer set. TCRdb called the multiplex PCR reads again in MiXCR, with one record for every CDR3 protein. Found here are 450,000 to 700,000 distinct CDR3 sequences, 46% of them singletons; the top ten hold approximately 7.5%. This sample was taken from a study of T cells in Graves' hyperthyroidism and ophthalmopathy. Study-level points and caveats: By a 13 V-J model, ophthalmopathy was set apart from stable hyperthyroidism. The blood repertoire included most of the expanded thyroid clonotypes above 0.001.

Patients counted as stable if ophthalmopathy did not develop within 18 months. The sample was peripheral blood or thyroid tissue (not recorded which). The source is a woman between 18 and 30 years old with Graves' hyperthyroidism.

The CDR3 loop is CASSFPRRDEKLFF. The CDR3 region has the DNA TGTGCCAGCAGCTTTCCCAGGCGGGATGAAAAACTGTTTTTT. V is TRBV7-9 and J is TRBJ1-4; D ambiguous. The CDR3 runs to 14 residues. Trimming took off 3 bases at V and 6 bases at J, with 11 bases between the two ends. CDR1 and CDR2 from the germline V gene are SEHNR and FQNEAQ (reference sequence).